These 9 T cell receptor beta chains share one sample of origin, sequenced in a study of cytomegalovirus exposure and HLA in healthy donors. A multiplex PCR was run with 60 Vbeta primers and 13 Jbeta primers. Method: immunoSEQ multiplex PCR; TCRdb's copy keeps in-frame clones and lacks some. The listing contains about 39,000 clones. Specimen: PBMCs. The receptors derive from a woman aged 25 to 45 in good health and CMV-seropositive.

The chain combines TRBV7-9 with TRBJ2-7; 8 bases fit TRBD2. Germline loops: CDR1 SEHNR, CDR2 FQNEAQ (reference sequence). CDR3 size: 16 residues. With V trimmed by 5 bases and J by 0 bases, 9 bases remained unmatched. CDR3 nucleotide sequence: TGTGCCAGCAGCGGGGCGGGGGGCACTAGCTCCTACGAGCAGTACTTC. It codes for CASSGAGGTSSYEQYF.

V and J are TRBV6-6 and TRBJ1-1, with 8 bases aligning to TRBD1. The junction had 6 bases not matched to a gene; V was cut back by 7 bases and J by 2 bases. Looked up from germline, CDR1 is MNHNY and CDR2 is SVGAGI (reference sequence). The CDR3 sequence is 14 residues long. CDR3 sequence: CASIPGQGNTEAFF. As DNA, the CDR3 is TGTGCCAGCATCCCCGGACAGGGTAACACTGAAGCTTTCTTT.

The rearrangement uses TRBV2 and TRBJ2-5, with TRBD2 matching over 16 bases. The J segment lost 5 bases and the V segment lost 9 bases, leaving 6 bases of the junction unmatched. CDR1 is SNHLY and CDR2 is FYNNEI in the germline V gene. CDR3 size: 15 residues. CDR3 nucleotide sequence: TGTGCCAGTAGGGAGGGACTAGCGGGAGGGGAGACCCAGTACTTC. Translated, it gives CASREGLAGGETQYF.

The CDR3 region is CASSLSGTTTYEQYF. The CDR3 coding sequence is TGTGCCAGCAGTTTATCGGGGACTACCACCTACGAGCAGTACTTC. The chain uses TRBV28 and TRBJ2-5; 7 bases fit TRBD2. Judging by the DNA end, TRBJ2-7 fits better; the J call may be wrong. This CDR3 has 15 residues. Per germline, CDR1 MDHEN and CDR2 SYDVKM.

J is TRBJ1-3 and V is TRBV9, with a tentative D call TRBD1 (6 bases). The CDR3 covers 17 residues. V lost 5 bases and J 0 bases, leaving 18 bases between the germline ends. Germline V CDR1 and CDR2: SGDLS, YYNGEE. CDR3 sequence reads: CASSFWGTTISGNTIYF. In DNA, the CDR3 is TGTGCCAGCAGTTTTTGGGGGACAACTATCTCTGGAAACACCATATATTTT.

This chain connects TRBV28 to TRBJ1-2; TRBD1 is a possible D gene (6 bases). The ends were cut back, 6 bases at V and 7 bases at J, with 9 bases in the middle. The CDR3 covers 11 residues. CDR1 MDHEN and CDR2 SYDVKM come from the germline V gene. The CDR3 sequence is CASSYRVGYTF. CDR3 sequence (DNA): TGTGCCAGCAGCTACAGGGTTGGCTACACCTTC.

The gene calls are TRBV15 and TRBJ1-2, with D uncertain. The CDR3 runs 13 residues. Trimming pared 0 bases from V and 5 bases from J, leaving 7 bases between. CDR1 and CDR2 (germline): LNHNV, YYDKDF (reference sequence). The CDR3 region is CATSRDPSYGYTF. The CDR3 DNA reads as TGTGCCACCAGCAGAGATCCGTCTTATGGCTACACCTTC.

The chain recombines TRBV19 with TRBJ1-6; possible D gene TRBD1, 6 bases. The CDR3 loop spans 14 amino acids. The germline V gene encodes CDR1 LNHDA and CDR2 SQIVND (reference sequence). Trimming stripped 1 base from V and 14 bases from J, with 15 bases between. DNA of the CDR3: TGTGCCAGTAGTATAGGTGCAGGGGAGTTAACCCTCCACTTT. Amino acids: CASSIGAGELTLHF.

The rearrangement joins TRBV6-1 to TRBJ1-3; TRBD1 agrees at 8 bases. CDR1 MNHNS and CDR2 SASEGT come from the germline V gene. The CDR3 contains 17 residues. Unmatched junction bases numbered 8, after V lost 0 bases and J lost 4 bases. CDR3 in DNA: TGTGCCAGCAGTGAAGCGCGGCAGGGGGCGCGGGGAAACACCATATATTTT. It specifies CASSEARQGARGNTIYF.